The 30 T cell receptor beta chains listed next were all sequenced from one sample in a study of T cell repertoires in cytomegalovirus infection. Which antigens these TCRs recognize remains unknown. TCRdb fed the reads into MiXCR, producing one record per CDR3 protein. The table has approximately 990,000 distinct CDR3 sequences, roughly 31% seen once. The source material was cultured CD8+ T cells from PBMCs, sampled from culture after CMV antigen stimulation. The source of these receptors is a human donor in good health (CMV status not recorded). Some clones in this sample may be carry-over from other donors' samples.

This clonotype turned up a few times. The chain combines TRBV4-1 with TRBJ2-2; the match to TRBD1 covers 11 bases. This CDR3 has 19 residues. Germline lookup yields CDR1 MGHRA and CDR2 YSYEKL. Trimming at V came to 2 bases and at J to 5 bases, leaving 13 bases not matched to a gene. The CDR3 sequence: CASSQLGQGAVFATGELFF. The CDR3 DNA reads TGCGCCAGCAGCCAACTCGGACAGGGGGCCGTTTTTGCAACCGGGGAGCTGTTTTTT.

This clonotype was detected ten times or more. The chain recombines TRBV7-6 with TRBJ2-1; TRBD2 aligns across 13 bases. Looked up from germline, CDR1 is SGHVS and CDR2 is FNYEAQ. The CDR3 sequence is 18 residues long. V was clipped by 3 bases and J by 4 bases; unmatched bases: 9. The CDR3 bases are TGTGCCAGCAGCTTGCTAGGACTAGCGGGGGCCAAATACAATGAGCAGTTCTTC. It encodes CASSLLGLAGAKYNEQFF.

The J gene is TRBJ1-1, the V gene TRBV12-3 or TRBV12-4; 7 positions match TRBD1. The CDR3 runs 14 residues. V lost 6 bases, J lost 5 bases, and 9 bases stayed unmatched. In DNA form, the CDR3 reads TGTGCCAGCAGACACCTCGACAGGGAAACTGAAGCTTTCTTT. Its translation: CASRHLDRETEAFF.

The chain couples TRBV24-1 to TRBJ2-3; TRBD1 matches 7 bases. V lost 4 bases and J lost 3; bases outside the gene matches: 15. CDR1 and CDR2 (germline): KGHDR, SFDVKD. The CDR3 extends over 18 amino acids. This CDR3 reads CATSEFPLERGRTDTQYF. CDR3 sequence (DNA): TGTGCCACCAGTGAATTCCCACTGGAAAGGGGGCGTACAGATACGCAGTATTTT.

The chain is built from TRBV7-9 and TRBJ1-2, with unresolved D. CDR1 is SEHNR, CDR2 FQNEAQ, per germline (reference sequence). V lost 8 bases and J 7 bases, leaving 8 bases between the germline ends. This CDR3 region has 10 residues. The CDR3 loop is CASQVAGYTF. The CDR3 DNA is TGTGCCAGCCAGGTCGCTGGCTACACCTTC.

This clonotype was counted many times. This CDR3 is CASSRLSGGPTGELFF. Here the CDR3 DNA reads TGTGCCAGCAGCCGTCTGAGCGGGGGGCCCACCGGGGAGCTGTTTTTT. V and J are TRBV7-6 and TRBJ2-2; 9 bases fit TRBD2. CDR1 is SGHVS, CDR2 FNYEAQ, per germline. The CDR3 consists of 16 residues. V gave up 5 bases and J gave up 4 bases; unmatched junction bases: 8.

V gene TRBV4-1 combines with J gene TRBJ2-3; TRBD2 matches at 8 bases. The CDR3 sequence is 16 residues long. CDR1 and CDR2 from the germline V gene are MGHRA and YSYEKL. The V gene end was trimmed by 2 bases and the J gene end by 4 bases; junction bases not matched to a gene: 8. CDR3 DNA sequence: TGCGCCAGCAGCCAAAACGAGCGGGGGCGCTCAGATACGCAGTATTTT. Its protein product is CASSQNERGRSDTQYF.

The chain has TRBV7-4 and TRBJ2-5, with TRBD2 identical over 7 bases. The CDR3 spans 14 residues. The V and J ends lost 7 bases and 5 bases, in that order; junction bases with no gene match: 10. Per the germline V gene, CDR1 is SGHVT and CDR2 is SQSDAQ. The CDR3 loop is CASIKAGTMETQYF. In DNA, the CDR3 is TGTGCCAGCATCAAGGCCGGGACTATGGAGACCCAGTACTTC.

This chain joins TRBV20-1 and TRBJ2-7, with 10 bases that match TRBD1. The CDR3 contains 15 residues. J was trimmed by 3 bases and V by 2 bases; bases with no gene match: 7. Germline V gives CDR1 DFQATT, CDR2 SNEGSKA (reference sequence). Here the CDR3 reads CSARSIRTGGYEQYV. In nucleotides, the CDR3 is TGCAGTGCTAGATCAATCAGGACAGGGGGCTACGAGCAGTACGTC.

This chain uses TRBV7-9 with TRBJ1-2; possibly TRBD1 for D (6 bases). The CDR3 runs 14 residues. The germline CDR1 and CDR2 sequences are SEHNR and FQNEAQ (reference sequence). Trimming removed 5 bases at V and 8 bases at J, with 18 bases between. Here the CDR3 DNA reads TGTGCCAGCAGCCCCAGGACCGCAGGGGAAGGCTACACCTTC. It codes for CASSPRTAGEGYTF.

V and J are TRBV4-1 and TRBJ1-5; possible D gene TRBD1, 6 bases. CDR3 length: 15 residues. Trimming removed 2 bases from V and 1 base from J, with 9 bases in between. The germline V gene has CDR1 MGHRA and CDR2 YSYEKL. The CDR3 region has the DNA TGCGCCAGCAGCCAATACGGACAGAGCAATCAGCCCCAGCATTTT. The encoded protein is CASSQYGQSNQPQHF.

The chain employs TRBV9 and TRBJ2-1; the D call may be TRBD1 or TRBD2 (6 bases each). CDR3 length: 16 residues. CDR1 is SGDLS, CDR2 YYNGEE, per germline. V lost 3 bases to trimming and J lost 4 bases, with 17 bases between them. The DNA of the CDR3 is TGTGCCAGCAGCGACGTGTCAGGGGCGGGGTACAATGAGCAGTTCTTC. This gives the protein CASSDVSGAGYNEQFF.

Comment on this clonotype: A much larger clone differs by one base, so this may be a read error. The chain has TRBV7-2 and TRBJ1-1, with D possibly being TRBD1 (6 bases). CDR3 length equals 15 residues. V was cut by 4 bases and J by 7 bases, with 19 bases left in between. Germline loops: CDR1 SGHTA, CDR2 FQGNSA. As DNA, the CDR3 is TGTACCAGCAGCTCTAGCCTACAGGGAAGTCATGAAGCTTTCTTT. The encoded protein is CTSSSSLQGSHEAFF.

CDR3 bases: TGTGCCAGCAGCGTCCCAACAGATATTAACTATGGCTACACCTTC. Translating it yields CASSVPTDINYGYTF. This chain links TRBV7-9 with TRBJ1-2; D uncertain. Germline values: CDR1 SEHNR, CDR2 FQNEAQ (reference sequence). V shed 5 bases and J shed 1 base, with 14 bases lying between them. This CDR3 region has 15 residues.

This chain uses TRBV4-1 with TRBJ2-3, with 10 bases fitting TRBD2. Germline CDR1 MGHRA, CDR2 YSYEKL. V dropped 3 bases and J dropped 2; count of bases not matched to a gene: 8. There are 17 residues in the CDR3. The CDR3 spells CASSHPSSGGTTDTQYF. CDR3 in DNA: TGCGCCAGCAGCCACCCGAGTAGCGGGGGGACCACAGATACGCAGTATTTT.

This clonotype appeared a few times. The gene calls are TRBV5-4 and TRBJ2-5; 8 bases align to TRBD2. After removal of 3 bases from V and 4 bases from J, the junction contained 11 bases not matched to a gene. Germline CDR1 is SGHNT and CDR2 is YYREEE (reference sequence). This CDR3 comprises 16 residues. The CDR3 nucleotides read TGTGCCAGCAGCTGGGGCGGGAGGAGGGAGGGAGAGACCCAGTACTTC. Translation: CASSWGGRREGETQYF.

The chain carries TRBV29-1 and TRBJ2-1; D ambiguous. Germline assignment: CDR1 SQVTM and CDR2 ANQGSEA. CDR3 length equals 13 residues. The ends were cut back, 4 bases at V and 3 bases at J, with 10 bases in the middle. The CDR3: CSVGPGRYNEQFF. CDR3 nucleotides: TGCAGCGTTGGTCCGGGCCGCTACAATGAGCAGTTCTTC.

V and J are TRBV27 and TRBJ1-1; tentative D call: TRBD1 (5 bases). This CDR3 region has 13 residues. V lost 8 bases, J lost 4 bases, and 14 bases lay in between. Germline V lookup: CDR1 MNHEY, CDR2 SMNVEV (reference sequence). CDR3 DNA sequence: TGTGCCAGCCGGGGCTCTGGTAGCACTGAAGCTTTCTTT. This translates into CASRGSGSTEAFF.

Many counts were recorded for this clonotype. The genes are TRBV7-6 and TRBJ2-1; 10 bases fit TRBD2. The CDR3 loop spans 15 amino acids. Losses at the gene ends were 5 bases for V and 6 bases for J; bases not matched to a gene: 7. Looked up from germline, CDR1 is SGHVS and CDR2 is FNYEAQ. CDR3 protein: CASSRAGGRLNEQFF. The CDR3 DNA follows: TGTGCCAGCAGCCGAGCGGGGGGGCGGCTCAATGAGCAGTTCTTC.

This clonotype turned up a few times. The DNA of the CDR3 is TGCAGTGCTAGAGCCGGCGGGGGTTCTCTATATGCGAACACCGGGGAGCTGTTTTTT. Its translation is CSARAGGGSLYANTGELFF. The V and J genes are TRBV20-1 and TRBJ2-2; TRBD2 matches 7 bases. This CDR3 has 19 residues. Germline trimming cut 1 base from V and 0 bases from J; bases unmatched to any gene: 14. The V gene's germline CDR1 is DFQATT and CDR2 SNEGSKA (reference sequence).

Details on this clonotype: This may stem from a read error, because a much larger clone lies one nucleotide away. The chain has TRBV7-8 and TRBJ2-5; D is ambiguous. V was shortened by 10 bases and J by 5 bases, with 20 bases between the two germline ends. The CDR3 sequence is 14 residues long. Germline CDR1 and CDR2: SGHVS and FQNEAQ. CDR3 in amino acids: CANILGWDPETQYF. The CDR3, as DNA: TGTGCCAACATCCTCGGGTGGGATCCGGAGACCCAGTACTTC.

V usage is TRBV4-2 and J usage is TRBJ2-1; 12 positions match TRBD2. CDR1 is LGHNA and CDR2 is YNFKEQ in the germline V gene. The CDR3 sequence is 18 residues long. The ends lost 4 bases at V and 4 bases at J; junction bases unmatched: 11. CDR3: CASSPGLAGGPEYNEQFF. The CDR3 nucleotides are TGTGCCAGCAGCCCAGGGCTAGCGGGGGGGCCGGAATACAATGAGCAGTTCTTC.

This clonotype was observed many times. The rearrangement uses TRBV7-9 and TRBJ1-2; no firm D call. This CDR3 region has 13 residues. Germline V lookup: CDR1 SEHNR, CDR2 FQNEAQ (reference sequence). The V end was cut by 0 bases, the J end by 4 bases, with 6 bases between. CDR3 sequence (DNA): TGTGCCAGCAGCTTAGCTGCAGCCTATGGCTACACCTTC. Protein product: CASSLAAAYGYTF. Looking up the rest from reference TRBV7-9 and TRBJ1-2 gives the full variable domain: DTGVSQNPRHKITKRGQNVTFRCDPISEHNRLYWYRQTLGQGPEFLTYFQNEAQLEKSRLLSDRFSAERPKGSFSTLEIQRTEQGDSAMYLCASSLAAAYGYTFGSGTRLTVV.

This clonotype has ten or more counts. The CDR3 reads CASSHGEYTDTQYF. The CDR3, as DNA: TGTGCCAGCAGCCACGGGGAGTACACAGATACGCAGTATTTT. This chain links TRBV7-9 with TRBJ2-3; D is perhaps TRBD2 (5 bases). Between the trimmed V and J ends, which lost 5 bases and 2 bases, there was a span of 11 bases. Germline lookup yields CDR1 SEHNR and CDR2 FQNEAQ (reference sequence). The CDR3 contains 14 residues.

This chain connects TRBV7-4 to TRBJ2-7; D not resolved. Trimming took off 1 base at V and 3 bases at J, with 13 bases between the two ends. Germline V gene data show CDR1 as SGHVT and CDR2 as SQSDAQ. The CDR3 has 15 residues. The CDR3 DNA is TGTGCCAGCAGCTTAGACCACTCGTTTAGCTACGAGCAGTACTTC. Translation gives CASSLDHSFSYEQYF. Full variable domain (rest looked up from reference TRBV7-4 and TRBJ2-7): GAGVSQSPRYKVAKRGRDVALRCDSISGHVTLYWYRQTLGQGSEVLTYSQSDAQRDKSGRPSGRFSAERPERSVSTLKIQRTEQGDSAVYLCASSLDHSFSYEQYFGPGTRLTVT.

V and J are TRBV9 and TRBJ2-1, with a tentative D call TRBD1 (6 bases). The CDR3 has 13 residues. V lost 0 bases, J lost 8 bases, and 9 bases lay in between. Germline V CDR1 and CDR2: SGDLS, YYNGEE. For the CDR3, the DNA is TGTGCCAGCAGCGTAGATGGGGGCGATGAGCAGTTCTTC. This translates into CASSVDGGDEQFF.

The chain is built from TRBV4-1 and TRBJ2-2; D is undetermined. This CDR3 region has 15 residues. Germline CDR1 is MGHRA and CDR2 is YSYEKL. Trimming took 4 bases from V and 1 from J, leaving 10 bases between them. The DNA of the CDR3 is TGCGCCAGCAGCCGAGCTACTAAGAACACCGGGGAGCTGTTTTTT. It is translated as CASSRATKNTGELFF.

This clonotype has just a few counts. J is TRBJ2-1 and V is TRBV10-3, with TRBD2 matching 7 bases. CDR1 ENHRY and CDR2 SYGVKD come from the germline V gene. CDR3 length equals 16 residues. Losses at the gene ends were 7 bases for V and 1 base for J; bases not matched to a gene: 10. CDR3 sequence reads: CAIMGGREASYNEQFF. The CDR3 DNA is TGTGCCATCATGGGAGGGAGGGAAGCGTCCTACAATGAGCAGTTCTTC.

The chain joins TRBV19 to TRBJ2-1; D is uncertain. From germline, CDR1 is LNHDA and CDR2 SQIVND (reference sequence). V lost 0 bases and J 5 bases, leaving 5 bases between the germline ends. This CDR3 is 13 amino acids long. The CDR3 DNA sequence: TGTGCCAGTAGTATAGAAGGGAACAATGAGCAGTTCTTC. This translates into CASSIEGNNEQFF.

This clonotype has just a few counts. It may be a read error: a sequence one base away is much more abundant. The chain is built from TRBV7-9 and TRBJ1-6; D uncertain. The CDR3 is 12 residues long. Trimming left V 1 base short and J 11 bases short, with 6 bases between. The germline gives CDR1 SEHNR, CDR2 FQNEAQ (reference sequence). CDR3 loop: CASSLDGTPLHF. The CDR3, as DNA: TGTGCCAGCAGCTTAGATGGAACACCCCTCCACTTT. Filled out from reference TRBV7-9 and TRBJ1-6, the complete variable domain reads DTGVSQNPRHKITKRGQNVTFRCDPISEHNRLYWYRQTLGQGPEFLTYFQNEAQLEKSRLLSDRFSAERPKGSFSTLEIQRTEQGDSAMYLCASSLDGTPLHFGNGTRLTVT.